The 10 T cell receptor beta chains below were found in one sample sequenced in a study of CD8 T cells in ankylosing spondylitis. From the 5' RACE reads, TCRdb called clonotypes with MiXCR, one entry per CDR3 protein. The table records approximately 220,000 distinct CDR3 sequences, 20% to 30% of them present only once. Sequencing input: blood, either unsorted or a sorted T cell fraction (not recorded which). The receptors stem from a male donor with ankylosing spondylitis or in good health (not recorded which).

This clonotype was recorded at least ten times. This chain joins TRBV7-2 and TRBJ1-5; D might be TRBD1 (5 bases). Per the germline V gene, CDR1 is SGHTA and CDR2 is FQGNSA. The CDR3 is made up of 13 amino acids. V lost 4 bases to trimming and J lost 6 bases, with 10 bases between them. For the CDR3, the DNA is TGTGCCAGCAGCTCCAGGGTTGGTCAGCCCCAGCATTTT. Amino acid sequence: CASSSRVGQPQHF.

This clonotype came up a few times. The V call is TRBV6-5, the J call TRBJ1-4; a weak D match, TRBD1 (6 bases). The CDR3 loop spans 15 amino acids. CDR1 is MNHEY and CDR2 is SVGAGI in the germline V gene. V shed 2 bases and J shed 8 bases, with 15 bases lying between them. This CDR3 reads CASSYARQGREKLFF. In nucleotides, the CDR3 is TGTGCCAGCAGTTACGCGCGGCAGGGGCGAGAAAAACTGTTTTTT.

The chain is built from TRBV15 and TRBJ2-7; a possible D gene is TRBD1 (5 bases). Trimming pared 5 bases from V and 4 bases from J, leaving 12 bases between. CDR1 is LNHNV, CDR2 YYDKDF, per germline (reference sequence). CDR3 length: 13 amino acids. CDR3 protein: CATSLQSGYEQYF. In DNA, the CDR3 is TGTGCCACCAGCCTTCAGTCAGGGTACGAGCAGTACTTC.

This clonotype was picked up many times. CDR3 nucleotide sequence: TGCGCCAGCAGCGGGGTAAAGGGGACCTATGGCTACACCTTC. This translates into CASSGVKGTYGYTF. V and J are TRBV4-1 and TRBJ1-2; a weak D match, TRBD1 (5 bases). Trimming stripped 5 bases from V and 4 bases from J, with 14 bases between. Germline-derived CDR1 and CDR2 are MGHRA and YSYEKL. The CDR3 runs to 14 residues.

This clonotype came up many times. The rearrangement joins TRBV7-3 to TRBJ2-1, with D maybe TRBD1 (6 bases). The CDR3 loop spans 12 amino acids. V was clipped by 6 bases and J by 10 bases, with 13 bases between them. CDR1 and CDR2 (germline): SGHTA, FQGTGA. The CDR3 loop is CASSIQGGEQFF. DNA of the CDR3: TGTGCCAGCAGTATACAGGGTGGCGAGCAGTTCTTC.

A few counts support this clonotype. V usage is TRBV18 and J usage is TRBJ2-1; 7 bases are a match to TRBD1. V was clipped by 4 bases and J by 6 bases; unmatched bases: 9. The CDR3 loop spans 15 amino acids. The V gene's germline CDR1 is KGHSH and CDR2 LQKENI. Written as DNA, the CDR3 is TGTGCCAGCTCACTAACAGGGGCGGCGTTCAATGAGCAGTTCTTC. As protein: CASSLTGAAFNEQFF.

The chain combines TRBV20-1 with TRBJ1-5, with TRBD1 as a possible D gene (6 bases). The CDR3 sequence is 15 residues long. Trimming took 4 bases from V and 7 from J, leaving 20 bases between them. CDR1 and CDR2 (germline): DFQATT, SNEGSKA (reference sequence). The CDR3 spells CSATSGQRRSQPQHF. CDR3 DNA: TGCAGTGCTACATCTGGACAGAGAAGATCCCAGCCCCAGCATTTT.

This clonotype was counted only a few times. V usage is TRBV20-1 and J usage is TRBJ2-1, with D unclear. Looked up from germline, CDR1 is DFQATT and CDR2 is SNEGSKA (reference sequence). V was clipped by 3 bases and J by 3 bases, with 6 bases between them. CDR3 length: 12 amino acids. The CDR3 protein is CSARINYNEQFF. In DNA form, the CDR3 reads TGCAGTGCTAGGATTAACTACAATGAGCAGTTCTTC.

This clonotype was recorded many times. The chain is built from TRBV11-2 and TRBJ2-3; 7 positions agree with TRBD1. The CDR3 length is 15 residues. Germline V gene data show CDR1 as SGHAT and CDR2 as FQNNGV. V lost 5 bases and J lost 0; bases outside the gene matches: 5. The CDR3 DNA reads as TGTGCCAGCAGCGCCTGGGACAGAAGCACAGATACGCAGTATTTT. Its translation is CASSAWDRSTDTQYF.

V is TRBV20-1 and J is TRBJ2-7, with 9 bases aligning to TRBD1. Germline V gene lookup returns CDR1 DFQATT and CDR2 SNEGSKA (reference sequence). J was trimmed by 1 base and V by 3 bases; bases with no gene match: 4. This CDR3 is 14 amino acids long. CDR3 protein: CSASPGQGSYEQYF. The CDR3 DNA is TGCAGTGCTAGTCCGGGACAGGGATCCTACGAGCAGTACTTC.